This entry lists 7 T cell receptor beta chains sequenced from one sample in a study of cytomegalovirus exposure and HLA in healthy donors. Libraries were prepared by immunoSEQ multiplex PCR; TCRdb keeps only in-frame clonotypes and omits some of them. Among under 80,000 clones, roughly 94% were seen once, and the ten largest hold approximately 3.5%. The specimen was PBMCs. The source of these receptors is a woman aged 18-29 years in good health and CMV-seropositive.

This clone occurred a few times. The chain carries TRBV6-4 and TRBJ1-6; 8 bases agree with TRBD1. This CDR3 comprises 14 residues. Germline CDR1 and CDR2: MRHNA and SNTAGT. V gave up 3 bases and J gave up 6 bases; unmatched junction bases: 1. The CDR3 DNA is TGTGCCAGCAGTGAGACAGGGGTTAATTCACCCCTCCACTTT. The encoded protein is CASSETGVNSPLHF.

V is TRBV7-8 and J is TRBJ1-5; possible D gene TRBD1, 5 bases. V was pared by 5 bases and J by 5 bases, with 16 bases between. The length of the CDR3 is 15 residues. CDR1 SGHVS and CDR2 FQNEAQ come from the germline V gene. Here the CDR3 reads CASSHGWQGHQPQHF. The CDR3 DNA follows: TGTGCCAGCAGCCACGGGTGGCAGGGTCATCAGCCCCAGCATTTT.

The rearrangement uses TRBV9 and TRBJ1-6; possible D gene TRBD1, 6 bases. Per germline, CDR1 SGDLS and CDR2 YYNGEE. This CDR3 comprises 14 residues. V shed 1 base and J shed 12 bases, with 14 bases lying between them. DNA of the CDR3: TGTGCCAGCAGCGTAAGGGACACGGCGGGACCCCTCCACTTT. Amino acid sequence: CASSVRDTAGPLHF.

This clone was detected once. The DNA of the CDR3 is TGTGCCAGTACCGACGTAGCGGGCGGGTTGATCGATACGCAGTATTTT. Residues: CASTDVAGGLIDTQYF. The J gene is TRBJ2-3, the V gene TRBV19; TRBD2 aligns across 7 bases. After removal of 7 bases from V and 6 bases from J, the junction contained 16 bases not matched to a gene. This CDR3 has 16 amino acids. CDR1 is LNHDA and CDR2 is SQIVND in the germline V gene (reference sequence).

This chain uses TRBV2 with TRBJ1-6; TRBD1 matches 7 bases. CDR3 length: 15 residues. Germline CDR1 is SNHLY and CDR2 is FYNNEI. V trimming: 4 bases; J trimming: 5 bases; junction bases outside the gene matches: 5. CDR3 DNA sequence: TGTGCCAGCAGTGCAAGGACAGGTGATAATTCACCCCTCCACTTT. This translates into CASSARTGDNSPLHF.

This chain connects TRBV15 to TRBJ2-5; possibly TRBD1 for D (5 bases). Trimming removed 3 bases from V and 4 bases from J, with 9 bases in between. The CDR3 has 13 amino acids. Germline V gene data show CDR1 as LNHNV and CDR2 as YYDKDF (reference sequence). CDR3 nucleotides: TGTGCCACCAGCAGGCGGCAGGGAGAGACCCAGTACTTC. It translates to CATSRRQGETQYF.

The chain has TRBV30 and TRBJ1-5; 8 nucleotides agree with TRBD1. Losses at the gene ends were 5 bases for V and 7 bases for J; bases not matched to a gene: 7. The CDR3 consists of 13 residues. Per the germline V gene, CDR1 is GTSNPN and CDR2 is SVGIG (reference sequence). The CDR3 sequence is CAWAGQGAQPQHF. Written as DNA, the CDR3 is TGTGCCTGGGCCGGACAGGGAGCACAGCCCCAGCATTTT.